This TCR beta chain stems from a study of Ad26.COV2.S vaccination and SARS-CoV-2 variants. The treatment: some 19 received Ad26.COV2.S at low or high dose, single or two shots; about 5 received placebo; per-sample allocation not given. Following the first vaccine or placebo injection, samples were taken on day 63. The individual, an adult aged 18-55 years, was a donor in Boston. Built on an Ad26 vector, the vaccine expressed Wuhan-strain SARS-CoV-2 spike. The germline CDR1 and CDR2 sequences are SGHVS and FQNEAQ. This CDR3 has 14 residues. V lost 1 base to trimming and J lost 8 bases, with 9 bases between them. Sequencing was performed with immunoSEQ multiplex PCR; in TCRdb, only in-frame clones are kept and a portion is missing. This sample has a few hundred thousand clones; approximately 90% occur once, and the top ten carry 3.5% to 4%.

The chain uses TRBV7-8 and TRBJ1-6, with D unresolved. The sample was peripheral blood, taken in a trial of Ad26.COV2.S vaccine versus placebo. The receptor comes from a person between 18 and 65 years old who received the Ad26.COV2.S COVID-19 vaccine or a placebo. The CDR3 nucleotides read TGTGCCAGCAGCTTAGACACTACACATTCACCCCTCCACTTT. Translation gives CASSLDTTHSPLHF.